This T cell receptor (beta chain) was sequenced during a study of blood T cell repertoires in COVID-19. In the study overall: Researchers got acute and convalescent COVID-19 samples from the United States, Italy and Spain.

V lost 0 bases, J lost 3 bases, and 7 bases lay in between. In germline, CDR1 is LGHNA, CDR2 YSLEER. This CDR3 comprises 14 residues. Per the authors' pipeline: Reference gene primer amplification yielded estimated nucleated cell counts. Produced via immunoSEQ multiplex PCR; TCRdb's table is partial and in-frame only. The DNA was the basis for D and trimming; V, J and clone size are from that table. The table includes some 53,000 clones, about 90% detected once. Sequenced: peripheral blood. This TCR was recovered from a human donor with active COVID-19. The donor label of this sample is uncertain. The gene calls are TRBV4-3 and TRBJ2-3, with a possible D match to TRBD2 (5 bases). CDR3 sequence: CASSQDRGTDTQYF. CDR3 DNA sequence: TGCGCCAGCAGCCAAGACCGGGGTACAGATACGCAGTATTTT.